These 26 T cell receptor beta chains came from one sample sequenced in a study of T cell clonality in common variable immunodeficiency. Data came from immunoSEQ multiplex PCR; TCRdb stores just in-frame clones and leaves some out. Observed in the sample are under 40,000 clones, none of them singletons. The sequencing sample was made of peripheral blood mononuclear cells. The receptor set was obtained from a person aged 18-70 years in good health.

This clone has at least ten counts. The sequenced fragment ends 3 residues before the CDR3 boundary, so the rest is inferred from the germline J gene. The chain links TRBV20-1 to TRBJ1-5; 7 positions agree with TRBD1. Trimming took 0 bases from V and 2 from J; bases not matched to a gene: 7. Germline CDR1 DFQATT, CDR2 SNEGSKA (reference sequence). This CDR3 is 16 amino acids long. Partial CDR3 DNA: TGCAGTGCTAGAGACAGGGGGGACGGCGGCAATCAGCCC. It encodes CSARDRGDGGNQP. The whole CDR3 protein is CSARDRGDGGNQPQHF.

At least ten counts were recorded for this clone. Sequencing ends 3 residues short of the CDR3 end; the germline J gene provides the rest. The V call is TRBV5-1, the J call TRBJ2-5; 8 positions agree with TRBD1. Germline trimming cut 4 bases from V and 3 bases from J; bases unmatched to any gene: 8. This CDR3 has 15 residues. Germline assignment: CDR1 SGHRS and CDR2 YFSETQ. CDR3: CASSRPDRGEETQYF. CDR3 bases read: TGCGCCAGCAGCCGACCTGACAGGGGAGAAGAGACC.

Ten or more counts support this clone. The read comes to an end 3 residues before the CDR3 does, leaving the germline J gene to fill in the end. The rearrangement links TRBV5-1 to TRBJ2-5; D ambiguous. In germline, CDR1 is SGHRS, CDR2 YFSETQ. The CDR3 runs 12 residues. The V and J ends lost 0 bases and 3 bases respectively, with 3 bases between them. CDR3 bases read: TGCGCCAGCAGCTTGGTTAAAGAGACC. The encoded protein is CASSLVKET. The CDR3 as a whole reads CASSLVKETQYF.

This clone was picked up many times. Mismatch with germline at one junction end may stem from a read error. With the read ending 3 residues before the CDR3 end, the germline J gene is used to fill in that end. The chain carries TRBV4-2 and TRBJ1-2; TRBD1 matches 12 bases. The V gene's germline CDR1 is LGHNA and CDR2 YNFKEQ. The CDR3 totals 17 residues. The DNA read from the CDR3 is TGCGCCAGCAGCCCAGGGCCGGGACAGGGGGCGTTTTATGGC. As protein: CASSPGPGQGAFYG. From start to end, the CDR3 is CASSPGPGQGAFYGYTF.

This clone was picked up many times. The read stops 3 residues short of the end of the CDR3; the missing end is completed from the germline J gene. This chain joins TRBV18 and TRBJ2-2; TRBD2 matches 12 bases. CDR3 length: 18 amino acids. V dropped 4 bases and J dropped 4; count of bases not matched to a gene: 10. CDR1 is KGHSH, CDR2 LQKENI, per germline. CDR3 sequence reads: CASSLSATSGSSTGELFF. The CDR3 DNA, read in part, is TGTGCCAGCTCACTCTCTGCGACTAGCGGGAGTTCCACCGGGGAG.

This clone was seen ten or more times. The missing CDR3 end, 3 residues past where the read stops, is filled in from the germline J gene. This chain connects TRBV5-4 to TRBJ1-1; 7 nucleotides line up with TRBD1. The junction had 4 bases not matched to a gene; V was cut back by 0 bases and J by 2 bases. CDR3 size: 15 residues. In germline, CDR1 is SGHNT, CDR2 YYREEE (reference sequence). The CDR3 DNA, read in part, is TGTGCCAGCAGCTTGGGGAGACAGGGAAACACTGAA. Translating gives CASSLGRQGNTE. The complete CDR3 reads CASSLGRQGNTEAFF.

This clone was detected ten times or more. CDR3 region: CASSPQGINEQFF. The DNA read from the CDR3 is TGCGCCAGCAGCCCACAGGGAATCAATGAG. The rearrangement uses TRBV10-1 and TRBJ2-1, with D possibly matching TRBD1 (6 bases). Read sequence stops 3 residues before the CDR3 end, and the germline J gene provides the missing end. Germline V CDR1 and CDR2: WNHNN, SYGVQD (reference sequence). V lost 6 bases to trimming and J lost 6 bases, with 12 bases between them. The CDR3 extends over 13 amino acids.

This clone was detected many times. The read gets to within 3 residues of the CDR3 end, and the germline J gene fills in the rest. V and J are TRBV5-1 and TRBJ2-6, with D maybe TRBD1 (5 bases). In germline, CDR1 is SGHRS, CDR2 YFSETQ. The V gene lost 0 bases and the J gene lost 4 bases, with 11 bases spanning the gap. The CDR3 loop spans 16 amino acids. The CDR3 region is CASSLVGGAGANVLTF. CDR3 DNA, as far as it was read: TGCGCCAGCAGCTTGGTAGGTGGGGCCGGGGCCAACGTC.

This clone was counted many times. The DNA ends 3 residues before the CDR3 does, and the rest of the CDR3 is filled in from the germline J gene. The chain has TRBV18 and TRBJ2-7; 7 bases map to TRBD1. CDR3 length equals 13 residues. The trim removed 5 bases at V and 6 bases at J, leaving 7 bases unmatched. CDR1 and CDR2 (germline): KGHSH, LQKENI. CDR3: CASSTGQISEQYF. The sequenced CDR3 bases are TGTGCCAGCTCAACGGGACAGATAAGCGAG. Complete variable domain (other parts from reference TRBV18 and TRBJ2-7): NAGVMQNPRHLVRRRGQEARLRCSPMKGHSHVYWYRQLPEEGLKFMVYLQKENIIDESGMPKERFSAEFPKEGPSILRIQQVVRGDSAAYFCASSTGQISEQYFGPGTRLTVT.

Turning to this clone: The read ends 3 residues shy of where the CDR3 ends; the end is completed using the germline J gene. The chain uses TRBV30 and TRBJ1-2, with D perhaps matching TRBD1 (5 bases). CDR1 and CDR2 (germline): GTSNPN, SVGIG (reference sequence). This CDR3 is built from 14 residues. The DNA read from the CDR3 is TGTGCCTGGAGCGCTATGGGGGGGTTGAGCGAC. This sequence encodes CAWSAMGGLSD. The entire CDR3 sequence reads CAWSAMGGLSDYTF.

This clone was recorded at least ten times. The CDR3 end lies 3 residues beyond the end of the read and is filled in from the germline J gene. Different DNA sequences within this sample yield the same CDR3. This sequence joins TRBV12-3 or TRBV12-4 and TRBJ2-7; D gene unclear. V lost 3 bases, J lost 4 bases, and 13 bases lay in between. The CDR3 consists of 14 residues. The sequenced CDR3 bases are TGTGCCAGCAGTTTTGGTCAGGCTTTTTACGAG. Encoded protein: CASSFGQAFYE. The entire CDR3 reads CASSFGQAFYEQYF.

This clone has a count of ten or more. Partial CDR3 DNA: TGCGCCAGCAGCCCGAGGTCGGGGCAGCCC. Translating it yields CASSPRSGQP. The whole CDR3 protein is CASSPRSGQPQHF. This sequence joins TRBV5-1 and TRBJ1-5, with D hard to call. Read sequence stops 3 residues before the CDR3 end, and the germline J gene provides the missing end. Per the germline V gene, CDR1 is SGHRS and CDR2 is YFSETQ. V shed 4 bases and J shed 7 bases, with 12 bases lying between them. The CDR3 contains 13 residues.

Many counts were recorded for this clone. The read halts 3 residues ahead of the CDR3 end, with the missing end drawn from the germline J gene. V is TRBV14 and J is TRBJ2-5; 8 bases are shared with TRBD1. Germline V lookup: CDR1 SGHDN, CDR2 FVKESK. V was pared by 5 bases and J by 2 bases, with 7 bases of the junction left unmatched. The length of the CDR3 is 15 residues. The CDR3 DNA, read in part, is TGTGCCAGCAGCTCTTGGACAGGGACTCAAGAGACC. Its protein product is CASSSWTGTQET. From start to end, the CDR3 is CASSSWTGTQETQYF.

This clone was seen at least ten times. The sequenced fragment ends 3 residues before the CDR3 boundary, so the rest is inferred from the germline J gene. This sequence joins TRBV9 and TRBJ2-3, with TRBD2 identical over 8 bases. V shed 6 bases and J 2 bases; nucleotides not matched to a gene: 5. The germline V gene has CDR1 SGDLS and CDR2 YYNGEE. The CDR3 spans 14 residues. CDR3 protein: CASNERGLTDTQYF. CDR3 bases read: TGTGCCAGCAATGAGCGGGGGCTCACAGATACG.

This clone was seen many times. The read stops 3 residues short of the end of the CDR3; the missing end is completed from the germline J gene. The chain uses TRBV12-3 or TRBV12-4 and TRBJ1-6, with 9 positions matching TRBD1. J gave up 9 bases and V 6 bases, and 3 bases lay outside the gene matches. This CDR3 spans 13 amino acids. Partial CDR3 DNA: TGTGCCAGCAGGGGACAGGGAAGTTCACCC. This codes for CASRGQGSSP. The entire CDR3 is CASRGQGSSPLHF.

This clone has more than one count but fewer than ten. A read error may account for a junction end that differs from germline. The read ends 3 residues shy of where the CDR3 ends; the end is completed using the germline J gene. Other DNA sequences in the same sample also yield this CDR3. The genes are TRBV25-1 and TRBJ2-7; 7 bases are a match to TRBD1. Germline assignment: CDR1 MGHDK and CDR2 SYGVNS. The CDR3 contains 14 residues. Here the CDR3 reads CASRKGQATYEQYF. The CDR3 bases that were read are TGCGCCAGCAGGAAAGGACAGGCTACCTACGAG.

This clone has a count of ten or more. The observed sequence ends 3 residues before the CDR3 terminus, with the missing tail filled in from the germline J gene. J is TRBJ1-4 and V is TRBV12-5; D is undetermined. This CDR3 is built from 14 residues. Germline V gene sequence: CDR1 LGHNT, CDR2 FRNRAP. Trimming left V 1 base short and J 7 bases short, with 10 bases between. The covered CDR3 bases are TGTGCTAGTGGTTTGGCGGAAGGCGGTGAAAAA. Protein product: CASGLAEGGEK. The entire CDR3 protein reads CASGLAEGGEKLFF. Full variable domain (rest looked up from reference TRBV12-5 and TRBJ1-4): DARVTQTPRHKVTEMGQEVTMRCQPILGHNTVFWYRQTMMQGLELLAYFRNRAPLDDSGMPKDRFSAEMPDATLATLKIQPSEPRDSAVYFCASGLAEGGEKLFFGSGTQLSVL.

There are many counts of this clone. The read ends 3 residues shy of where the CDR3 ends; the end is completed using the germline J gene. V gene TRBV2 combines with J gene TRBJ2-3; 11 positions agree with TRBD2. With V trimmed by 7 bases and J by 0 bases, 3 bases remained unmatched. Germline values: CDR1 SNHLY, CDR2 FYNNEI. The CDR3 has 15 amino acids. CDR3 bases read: TGTGCCAGCATTCGGACTAGCGGGAGCACAGATACG. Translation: CASIRTSGSTDT. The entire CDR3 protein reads CASIRTSGSTDTQYF. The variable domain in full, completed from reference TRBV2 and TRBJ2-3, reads EPEVTQTPSHQVTQMGQEVILRCVPISNHLYFYWYRQILGQKVEFLVSFYNNEISEKSEIFDDQFSVERPDGSNFTLKIRSTKLEDSAMYFCASIRTSGSTDTQYFGPGTRLTVL.

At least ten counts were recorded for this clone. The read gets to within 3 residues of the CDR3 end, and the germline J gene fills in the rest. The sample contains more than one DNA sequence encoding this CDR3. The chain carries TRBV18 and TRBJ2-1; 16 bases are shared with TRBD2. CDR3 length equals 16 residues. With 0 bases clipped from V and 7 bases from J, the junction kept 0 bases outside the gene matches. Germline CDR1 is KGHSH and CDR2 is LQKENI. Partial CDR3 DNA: TGTGCCAGCTCACCACCGGGACTAGCGGGAGGGAATGAG. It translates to CASSPPGLAGGNE. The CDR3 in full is CASSPPGLAGGNEQFF. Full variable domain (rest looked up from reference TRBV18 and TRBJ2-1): NAGVMQNPRHLVRRRGQEARLRCSPMKGHSHVYWYRQLPEEGLKFMVYLQKENIIDESGMPKERFSAEFPKEGPSILRIQQVVRGDSAAYFCASSPPGLAGGNEQFFGPGTRLTVL.

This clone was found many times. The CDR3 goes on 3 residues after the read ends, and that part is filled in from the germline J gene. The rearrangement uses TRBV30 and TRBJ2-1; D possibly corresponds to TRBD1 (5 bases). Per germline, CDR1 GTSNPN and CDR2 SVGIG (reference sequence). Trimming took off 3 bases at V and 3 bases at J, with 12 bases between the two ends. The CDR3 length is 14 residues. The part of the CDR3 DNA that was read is TGTGCCTGGAGCATTTCCGGACACTACAATGAG. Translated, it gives CAWSISGHYNE. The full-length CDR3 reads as CAWSISGHYNEQFF.

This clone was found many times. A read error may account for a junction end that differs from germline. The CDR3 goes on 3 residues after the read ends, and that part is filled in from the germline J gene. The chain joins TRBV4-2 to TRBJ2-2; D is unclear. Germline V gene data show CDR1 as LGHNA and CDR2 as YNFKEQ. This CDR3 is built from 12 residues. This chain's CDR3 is CASSQSTGELFF. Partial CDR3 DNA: TGCGCCAGCAGCCAATCGACCGGGGAG.

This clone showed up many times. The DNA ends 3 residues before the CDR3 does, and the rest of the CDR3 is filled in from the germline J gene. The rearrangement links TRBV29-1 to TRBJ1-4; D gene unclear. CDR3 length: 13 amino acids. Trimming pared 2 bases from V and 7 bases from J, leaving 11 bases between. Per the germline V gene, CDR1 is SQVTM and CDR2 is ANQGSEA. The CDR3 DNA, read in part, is TGCAGCGTTGAACTCTCAAAGGGTGAAAAA. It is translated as CSVELSKGEK. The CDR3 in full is CSVELSKGEKLFF. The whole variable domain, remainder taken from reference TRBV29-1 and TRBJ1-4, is SAVISQKPSRDICQRGTSLTIQCQVDSQVTMMFWYRQQPGQSLTLIATANQGSEATYESGFVIDKFPISRPNLTFSTLTVSNMSPEDSSIYLCSVELSKGEKLFFGSGTQLSVL.

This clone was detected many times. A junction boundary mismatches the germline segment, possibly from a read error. The sequenced CDR3 bases are TGCGCCAGCAGCCAGGGGAGGGGGCTTGGTCAGCCC. This sequence encodes CASSQGRGLGQP. Given in full, the CDR3 is CASSQGRGLGQPQHF. The rearrangement joins TRBV4-2 to TRBJ1-5; 7 nucleotides align to TRBD1. The read ends 3 residues shy of where the CDR3 ends; the end is completed using the germline J gene. This CDR3 is 15 amino acids long. The V gene's germline CDR1 is LGHNA and CDR2 YNFKEQ.

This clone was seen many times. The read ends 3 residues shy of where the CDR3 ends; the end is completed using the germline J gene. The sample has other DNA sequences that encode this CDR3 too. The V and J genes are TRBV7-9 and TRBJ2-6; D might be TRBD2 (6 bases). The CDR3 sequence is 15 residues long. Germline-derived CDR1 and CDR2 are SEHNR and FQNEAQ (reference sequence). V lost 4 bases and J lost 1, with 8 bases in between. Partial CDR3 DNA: TGTGCCAGCAGCTCCCGGGGGTCTGGGGCCAACGTC. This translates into CASSSRGSGANV. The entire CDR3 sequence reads CASSSRGSGANVLTF.

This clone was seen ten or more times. The CDR3 bases that were read are TGTGCCAGCACGGACAGACCGTCTGGGGCCAACGTC. This codes for CASTDRPSGANV. The CDR3 in its entirety is CASTDRPSGANVLTF. V usage is TRBV7-2 and J usage is TRBJ2-6, with D perhaps matching TRBD1 (6 bases). The DNA ends 3 residues before the CDR3 does, and the rest of the CDR3 is filled in from the germline J gene. V was pared by 7 bases and J by 1 base, with 11 bases between. This CDR3 is 15 amino acids long. Germline loops: CDR1 SGHTA, CDR2 FQGNSA.

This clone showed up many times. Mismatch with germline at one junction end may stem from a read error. CDR3 in amino acids: CASSSSGVANTGELFF. CDR3 DNA (partial): TGTGCTAGCAGCTCCTCGGGGGTCGCGAACACCGGGGAG. This chain uses TRBV7-7 with TRBJ2-2; weak D call: TRBD2 (6 bases). The read halts 3 residues ahead of the CDR3 end, with the missing end drawn from the germline J gene. CDR1 and CDR2 from the germline V gene are SSHAT and FNYEAQ (reference sequence). The CDR3 has 16 residues.